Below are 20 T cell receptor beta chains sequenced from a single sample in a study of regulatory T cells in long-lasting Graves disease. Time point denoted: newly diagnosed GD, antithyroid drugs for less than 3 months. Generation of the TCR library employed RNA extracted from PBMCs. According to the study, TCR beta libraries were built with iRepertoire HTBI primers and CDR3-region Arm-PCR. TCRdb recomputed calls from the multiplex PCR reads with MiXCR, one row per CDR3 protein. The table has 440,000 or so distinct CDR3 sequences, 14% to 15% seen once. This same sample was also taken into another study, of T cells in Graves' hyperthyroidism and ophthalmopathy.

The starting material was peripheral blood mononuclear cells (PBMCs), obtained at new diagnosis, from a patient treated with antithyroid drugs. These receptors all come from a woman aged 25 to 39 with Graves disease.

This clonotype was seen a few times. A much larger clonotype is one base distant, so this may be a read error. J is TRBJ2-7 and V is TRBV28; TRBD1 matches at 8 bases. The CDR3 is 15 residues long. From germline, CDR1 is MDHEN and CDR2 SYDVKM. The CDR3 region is CAGSYLGQGSYEQYF. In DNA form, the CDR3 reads TGTGCCGGCAGCTACCTCGGACAGGGTTCGTACGAGCAGTACTTC.

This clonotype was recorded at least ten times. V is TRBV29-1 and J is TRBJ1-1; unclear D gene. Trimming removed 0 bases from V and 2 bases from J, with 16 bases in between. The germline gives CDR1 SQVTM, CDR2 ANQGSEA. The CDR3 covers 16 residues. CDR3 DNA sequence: TGCAGCGTTGAAGATCTGGGTGCCCGGGTTAACACTGAAGCTTTCTTT. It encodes CSVEDLGARVNTEAFF.

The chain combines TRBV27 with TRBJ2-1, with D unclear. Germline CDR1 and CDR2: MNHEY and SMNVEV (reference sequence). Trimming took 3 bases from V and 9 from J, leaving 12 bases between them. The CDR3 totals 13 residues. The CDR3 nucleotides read TGTGCCAGCAGTTTTGGGCCCACCGTTGAGCAGTTCTTC. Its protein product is CASSFGPTVEQFF.

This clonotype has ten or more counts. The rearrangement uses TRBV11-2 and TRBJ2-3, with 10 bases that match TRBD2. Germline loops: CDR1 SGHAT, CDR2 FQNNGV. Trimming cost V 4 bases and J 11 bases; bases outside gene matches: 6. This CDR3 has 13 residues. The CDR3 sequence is CASSSTRLAGQYF. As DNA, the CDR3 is TGTGCCAGCAGCTCCACCCGACTAGCGGGGCAGTATTTT.

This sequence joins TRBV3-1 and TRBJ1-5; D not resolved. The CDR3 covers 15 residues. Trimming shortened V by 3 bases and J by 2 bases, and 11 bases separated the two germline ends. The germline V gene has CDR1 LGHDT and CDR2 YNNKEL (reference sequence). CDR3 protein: CASSQDELGNQPQHF. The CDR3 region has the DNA TGTGCCAGCAGCCAGGATGAGTTGGGCAATCAGCCCCAGCATTTT.

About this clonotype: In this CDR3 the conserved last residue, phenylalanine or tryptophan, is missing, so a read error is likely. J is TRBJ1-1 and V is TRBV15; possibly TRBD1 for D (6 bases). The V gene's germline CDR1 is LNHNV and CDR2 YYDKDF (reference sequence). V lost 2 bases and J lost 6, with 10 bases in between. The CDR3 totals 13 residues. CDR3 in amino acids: CATSRTGLAEAFL. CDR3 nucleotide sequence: TGTGCCACCAGCAGAACAGGGTTAGCTGAAGCTTTCCTT.

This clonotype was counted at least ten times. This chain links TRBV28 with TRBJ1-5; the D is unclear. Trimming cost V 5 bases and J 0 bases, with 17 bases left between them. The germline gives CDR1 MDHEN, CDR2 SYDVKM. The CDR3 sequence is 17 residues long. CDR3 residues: CASSTPAGAYSNQPQHF. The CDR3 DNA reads TGTGCCAGCAGTACCCCCGCGGGAGCGTATAGCAATCAGCCCCAGCATTTT. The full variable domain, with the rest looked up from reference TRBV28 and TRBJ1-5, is DVKVTQSSRYLVKRTGEKVFLECVQDMDHENMFWYRQDPGLGLRLIYFSYDVKMKEKGDIPEGYSVSREKKERFSLILESASTNQTSMYLCASSTPAGAYSNQPQHFGDGTRLSIL.

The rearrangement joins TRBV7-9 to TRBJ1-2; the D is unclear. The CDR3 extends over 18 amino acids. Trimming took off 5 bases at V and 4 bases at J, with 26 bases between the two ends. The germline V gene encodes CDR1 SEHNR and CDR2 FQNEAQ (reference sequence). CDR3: CASSGKTHEQIILYGYTF. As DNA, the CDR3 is TGTGCCAGCAGCGGAAAAACCCATGAGCAGATTATTCTCTATGGCTACACCTTC.

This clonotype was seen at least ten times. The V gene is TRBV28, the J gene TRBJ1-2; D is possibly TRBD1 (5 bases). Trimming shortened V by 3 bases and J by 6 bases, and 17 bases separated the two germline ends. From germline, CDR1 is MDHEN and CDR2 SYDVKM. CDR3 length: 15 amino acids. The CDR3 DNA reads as TGTGCCAGCAGTTTGCCTGTAAGGGACCTCAATGGCTACACCTTC. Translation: CASSLPVRDLNGYTF.

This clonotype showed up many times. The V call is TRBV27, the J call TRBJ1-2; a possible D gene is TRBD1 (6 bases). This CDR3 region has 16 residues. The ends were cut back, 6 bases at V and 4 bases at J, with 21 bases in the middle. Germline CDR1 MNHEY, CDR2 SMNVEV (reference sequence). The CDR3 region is CASSLGGAQGFYGYTF. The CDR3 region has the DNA TGTGCCAGCAGCCTAGGGGGGGCGCAGGGCTTCTATGGCTACACCTTC.

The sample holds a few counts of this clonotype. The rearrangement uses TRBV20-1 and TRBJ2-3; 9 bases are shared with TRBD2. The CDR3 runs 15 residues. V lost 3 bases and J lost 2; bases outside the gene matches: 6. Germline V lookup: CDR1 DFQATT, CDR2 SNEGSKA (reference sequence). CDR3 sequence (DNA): TGCAGTGCTAGCGACGCGGGAGGGATCACAGATACGCAGTATTTT. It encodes CSASDAGGITDTQYF.

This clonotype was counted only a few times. In DNA form, the CDR3 reads TGTGCCAGCAGCTACGGACAGGGGACAGATACGCAGTATTTT. Protein: CASSYGQGTDTQYF. The chain employs TRBV5-8 and TRBJ2-3; 9 nucleotides align to TRBD1. The V gene end was trimmed by 3 bases and the J gene end by 3 bases; junction bases not matched to a gene: 2. CDR1 SGHTS and CDR2 YDEGEE come from the germline V gene. The CDR3 loop spans 14 amino acids.

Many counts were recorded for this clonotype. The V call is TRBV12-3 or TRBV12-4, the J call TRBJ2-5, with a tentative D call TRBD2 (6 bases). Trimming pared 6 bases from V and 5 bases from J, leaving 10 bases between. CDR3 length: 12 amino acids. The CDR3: CASSFGGETQYF. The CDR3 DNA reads TGTGCCAGCAGCTTTGGGGGGGAGACCCAGTACTTC.

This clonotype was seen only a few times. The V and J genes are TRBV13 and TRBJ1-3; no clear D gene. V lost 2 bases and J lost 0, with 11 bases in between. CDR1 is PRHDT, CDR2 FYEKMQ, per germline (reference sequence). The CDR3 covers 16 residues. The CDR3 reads CASSLLQLSSGNTIYF. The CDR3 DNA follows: TGTGCCAGCAGCTTACTACAGTTGAGCTCTGGAAACACCATATATTTT.

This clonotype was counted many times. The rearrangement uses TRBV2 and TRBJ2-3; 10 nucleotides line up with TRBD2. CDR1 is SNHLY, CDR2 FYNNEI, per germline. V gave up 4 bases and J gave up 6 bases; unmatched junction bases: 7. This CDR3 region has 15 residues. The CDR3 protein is CASSVGSGRMDTQYF. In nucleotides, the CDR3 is TGTGCCAGCAGTGTTGGTAGCGGGAGGATGGATACGCAGTATTTT.

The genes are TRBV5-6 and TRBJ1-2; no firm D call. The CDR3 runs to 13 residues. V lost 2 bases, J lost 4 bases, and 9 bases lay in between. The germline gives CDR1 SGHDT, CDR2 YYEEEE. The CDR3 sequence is CASSFTEGYGYTF. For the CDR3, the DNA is TGTGCCAGCAGCTTCACAGAGGGCTATGGCTACACCTTC. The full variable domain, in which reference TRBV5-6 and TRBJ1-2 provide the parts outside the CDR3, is DAGVTQSPTHLIKTRGQQVTLRCSPKSGHDTVSWYQQALGQGPQFIFQYYEEEERQRGNFPDRFSGHQFPNYSSELNVNALLLGDSALYLCASSFTEGYGYTFGSGTRLTVV.

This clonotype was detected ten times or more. The CDR3 DNA reads TGCAGCGTGGGACGGCAGAACACTGAAGCTTTCTTT. Translating it yields CSVGRQNTEAFF. The V call is TRBV29-1, the J call TRBJ1-1; tentatively, D is TRBD1 (5 bases). The CDR3 runs to 12 residues. The germline CDR1 and CDR2 sequences are SQVTM and ANQGSEA. Trimming pared 6 bases from V and 1 base from J, leaving 9 bases between.

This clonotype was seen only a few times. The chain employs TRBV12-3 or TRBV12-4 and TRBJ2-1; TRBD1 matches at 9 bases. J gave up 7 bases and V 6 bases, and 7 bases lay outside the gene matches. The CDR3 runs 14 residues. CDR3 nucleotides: TGTGCCAGCAGCCTTTGGGACAGGGAGAATGAGCAGTTCTTC. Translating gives CASSLWDRENEQFF.

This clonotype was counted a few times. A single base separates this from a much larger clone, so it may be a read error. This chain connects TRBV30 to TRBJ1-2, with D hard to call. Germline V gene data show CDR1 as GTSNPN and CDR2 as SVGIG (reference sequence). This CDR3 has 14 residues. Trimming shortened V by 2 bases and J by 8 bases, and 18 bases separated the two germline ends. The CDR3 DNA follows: TGTGCCTGGAGTATCATCGCCGGTTCTGACGGCTACACCTTC. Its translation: CAWSIIAGSDGYTF.

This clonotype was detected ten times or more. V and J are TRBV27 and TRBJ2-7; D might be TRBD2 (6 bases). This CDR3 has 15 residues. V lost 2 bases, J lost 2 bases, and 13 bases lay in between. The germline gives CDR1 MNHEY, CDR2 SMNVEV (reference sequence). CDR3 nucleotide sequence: TGTGCCAGCAGTTTAATCGGCGGGAAGACCTACGAGCAGTACTTC. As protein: CASSLIGGKTYEQYF.